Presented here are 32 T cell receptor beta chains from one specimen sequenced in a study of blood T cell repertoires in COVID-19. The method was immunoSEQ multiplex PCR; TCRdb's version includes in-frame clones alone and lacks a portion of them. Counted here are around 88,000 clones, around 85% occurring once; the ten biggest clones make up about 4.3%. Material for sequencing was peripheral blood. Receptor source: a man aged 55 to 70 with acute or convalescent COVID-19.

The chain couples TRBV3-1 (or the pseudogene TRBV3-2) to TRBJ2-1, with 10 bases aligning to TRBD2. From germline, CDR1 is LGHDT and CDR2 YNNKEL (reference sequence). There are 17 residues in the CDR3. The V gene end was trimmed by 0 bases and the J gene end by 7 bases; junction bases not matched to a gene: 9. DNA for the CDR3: TGTGCCAGCAGCCAAGATCCAAGCGGGGGGGCCCGGAATGAGCAGTTCTTC. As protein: CASSQDPSGGARNEQFF.

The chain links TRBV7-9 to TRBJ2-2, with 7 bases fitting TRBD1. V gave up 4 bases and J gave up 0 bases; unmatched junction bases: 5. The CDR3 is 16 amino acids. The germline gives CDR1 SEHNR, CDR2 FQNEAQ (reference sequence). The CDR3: CASSSEGAANTGELFF. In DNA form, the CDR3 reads TGTGCCAGCAGCTCCGAGGGGGCGGCGAACACCGGGGAGCTGTTTTTT.

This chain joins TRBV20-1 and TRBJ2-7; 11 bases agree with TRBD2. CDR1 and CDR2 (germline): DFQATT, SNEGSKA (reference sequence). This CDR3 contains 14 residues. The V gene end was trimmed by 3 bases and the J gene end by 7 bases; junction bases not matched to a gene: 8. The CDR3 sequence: CSASKLAGAWEQYF. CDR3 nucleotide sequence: TGCAGTGCTAGTAAACTAGCGGGGGCATGGGAGCAGTACTTC.

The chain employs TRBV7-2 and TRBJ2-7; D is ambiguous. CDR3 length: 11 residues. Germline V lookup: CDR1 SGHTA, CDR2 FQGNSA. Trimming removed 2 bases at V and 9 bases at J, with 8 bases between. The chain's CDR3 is CASSLSSVQYF. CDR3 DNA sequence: TGTGCCAGCAGCTTATCCAGCGTGCAGTACTTC.

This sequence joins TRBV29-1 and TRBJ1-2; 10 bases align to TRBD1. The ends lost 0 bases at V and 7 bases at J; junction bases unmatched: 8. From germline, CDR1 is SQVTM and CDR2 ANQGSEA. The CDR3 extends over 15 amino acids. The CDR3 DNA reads TGCAGCGTTGAAGATTTAGGACAGGGGGTGCGTGGCTACACCTTC. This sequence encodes CSVEDLGQGVRGYTF. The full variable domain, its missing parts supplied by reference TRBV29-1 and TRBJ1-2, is SAVISQKPSRDICQRGTSLTIQCQVDSQVTMMFWYRQQPGQSLTLIATANQGSEATYESGFVIDKFPISRPNLTFSTLTVSNMSPEDSSIYLCSVEDLGQGVRGYTFGSGTRLTVV.

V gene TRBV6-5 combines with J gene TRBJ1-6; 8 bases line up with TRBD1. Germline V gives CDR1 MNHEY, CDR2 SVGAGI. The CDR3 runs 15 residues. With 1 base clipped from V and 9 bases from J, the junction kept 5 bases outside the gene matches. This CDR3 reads CASSYLDRAGSPLHF. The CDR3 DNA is TGTGCCAGCAGTTACTTGGACAGGGCAGGTTCACCCCTCCACTTT.

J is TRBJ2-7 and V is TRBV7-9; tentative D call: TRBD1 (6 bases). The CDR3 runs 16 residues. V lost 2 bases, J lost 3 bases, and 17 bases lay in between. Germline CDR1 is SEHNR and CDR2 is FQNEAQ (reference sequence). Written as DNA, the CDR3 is TGTGCCAGCAGCTTATATATAGCAGGGGCCCGCTACGAGCAGTACTTC. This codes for CASSLYIAGARYEQYF.

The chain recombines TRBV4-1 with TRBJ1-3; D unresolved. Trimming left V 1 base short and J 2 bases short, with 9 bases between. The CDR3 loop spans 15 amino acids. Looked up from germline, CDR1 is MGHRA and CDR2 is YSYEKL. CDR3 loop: CASSQAEPAGNTIYF. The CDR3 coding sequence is TGCGCCAGCAGCCAAGCTGAACCGGCTGGAAACACCATATATTTT.

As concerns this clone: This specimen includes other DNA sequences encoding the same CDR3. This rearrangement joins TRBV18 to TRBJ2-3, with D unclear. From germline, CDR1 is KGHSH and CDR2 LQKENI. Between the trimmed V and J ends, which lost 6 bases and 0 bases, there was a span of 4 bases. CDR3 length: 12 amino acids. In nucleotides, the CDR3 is TGTGCCAGCTCCCCGAGCACAGATACGCAGTATTTT. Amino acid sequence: CASSPSTDTQYF. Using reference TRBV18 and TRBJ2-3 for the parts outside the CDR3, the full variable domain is NAGVMQNPRHLVRRRGQEARLRCSPMKGHSHVYWYRQLPEEGLKFMVYLQKENIIDESGMPKERFSAEFPKEGPSILRIQQVVRGDSAAYFCASSPSTDTQYFGPGTRLTVL.

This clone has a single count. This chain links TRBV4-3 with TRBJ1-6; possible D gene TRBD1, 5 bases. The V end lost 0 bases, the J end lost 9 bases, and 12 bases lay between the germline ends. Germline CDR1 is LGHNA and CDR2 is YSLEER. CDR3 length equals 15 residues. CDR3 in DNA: TGCGCCAGCAGCCAAGATTTGGGGCCGCCTTCACCCCTCCACTTT. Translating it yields CASSQDLGPPSPLHF.

DNA of the CDR3: TGTGCCTGGAGCCCATCCAGGACAGGGGGCAATGAGCAGTTCTTC. The encoded protein is CAWSPSRTGGNEQFF. The chain recombines TRBV30 with TRBJ2-1, with TRBD1 matching over 10 bases. Per germline, CDR1 GTSNPN and CDR2 SVGIG (reference sequence). The J segment lost 6 bases and the V segment lost 3 bases, leaving 8 bases of the junction unmatched. CDR3 size: 15 residues.

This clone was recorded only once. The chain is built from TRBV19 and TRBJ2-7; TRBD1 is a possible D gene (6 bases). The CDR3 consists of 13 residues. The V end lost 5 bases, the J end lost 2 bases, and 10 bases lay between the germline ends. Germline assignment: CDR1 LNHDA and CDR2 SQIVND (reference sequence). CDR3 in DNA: TGTGCCAGTAGTGGGGGACAACCCTACGAGCAGTACTTC. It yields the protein CASSGGQPYEQYF.

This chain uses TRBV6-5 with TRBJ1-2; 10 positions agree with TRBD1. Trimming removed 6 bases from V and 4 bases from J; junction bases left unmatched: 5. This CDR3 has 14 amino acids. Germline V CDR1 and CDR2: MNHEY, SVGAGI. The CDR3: CASRVRDRGYGYTF. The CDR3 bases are TGTGCCAGCAGGGTCCGGGACAGGGGCTATGGCTACACCTTC.

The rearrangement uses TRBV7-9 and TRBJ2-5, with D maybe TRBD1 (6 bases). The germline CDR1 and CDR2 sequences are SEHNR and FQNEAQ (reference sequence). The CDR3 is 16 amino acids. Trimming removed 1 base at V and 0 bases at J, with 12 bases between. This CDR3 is CASSLGAGAYQETQYF. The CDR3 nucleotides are TGTGCCAGCAGCTTAGGGGCAGGGGCGTACCAAGAGACCCAGTACTTC.

The CDR3 is CASSLIRVESGYTF. In DNA, the CDR3 is TGTGCCAGCAGCTTAATCAGGGTCGAGTCTGGCTACACCTTC. The J gene is TRBJ1-2, the V gene TRBV7-2; D possibly corresponds to TRBD1 (5 bases). The CDR3 sequence is 14 residues long. V was pared by 2 bases and J by 7 bases, with 14 bases between. Per the germline V gene, CDR1 is SGHTA and CDR2 is FQGNSA. The variable domain in full, completed from reference TRBV7-2 and TRBJ1-2, reads GAGVSQSPSNKVTEKGKDVELRCDPISGHTALYWYRQSLGQGLEFLIYFQGNSAPDKSGLPSDRFSAERTGGSVSTLTIQRTQQEDSAVYLCASSLIRVESGYTFGSGTRLTVV.

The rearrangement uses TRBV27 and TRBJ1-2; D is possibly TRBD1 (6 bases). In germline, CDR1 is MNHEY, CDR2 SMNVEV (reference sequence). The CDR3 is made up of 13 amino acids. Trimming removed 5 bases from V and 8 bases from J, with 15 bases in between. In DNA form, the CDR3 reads TGTGCCAGCAGTGTACAGGGTTTATACGGCTACACCTTC. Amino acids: CASSVQGLYGYTF.

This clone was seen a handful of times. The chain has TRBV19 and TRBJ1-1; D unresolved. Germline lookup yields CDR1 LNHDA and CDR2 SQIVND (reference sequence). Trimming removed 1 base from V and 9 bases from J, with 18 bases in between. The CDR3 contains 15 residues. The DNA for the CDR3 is TGTGCCAGTAGTATAGGTGGCTTAGGCCTAGTTAAAGCTTTCTTT. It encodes CASSIGGLGLVKAFF.

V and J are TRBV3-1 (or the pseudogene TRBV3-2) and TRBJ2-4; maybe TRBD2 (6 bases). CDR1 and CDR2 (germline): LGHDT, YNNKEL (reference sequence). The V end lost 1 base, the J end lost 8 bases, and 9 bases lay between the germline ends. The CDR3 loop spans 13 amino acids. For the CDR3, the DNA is TGTGCCAGCAGCCAAGGGGGACTCGACATTCAGTACTTC. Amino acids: CASSQGGLDIQYF.

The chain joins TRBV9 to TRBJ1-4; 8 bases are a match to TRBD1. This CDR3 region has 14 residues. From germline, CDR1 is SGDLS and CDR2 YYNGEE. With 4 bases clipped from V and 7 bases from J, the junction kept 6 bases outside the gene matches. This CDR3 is CASSRPGQGEKLFF. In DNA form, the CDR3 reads TGTGCCAGCAGCCGGCCCGGACAGGGTGAAAAACTGTTTTTT.

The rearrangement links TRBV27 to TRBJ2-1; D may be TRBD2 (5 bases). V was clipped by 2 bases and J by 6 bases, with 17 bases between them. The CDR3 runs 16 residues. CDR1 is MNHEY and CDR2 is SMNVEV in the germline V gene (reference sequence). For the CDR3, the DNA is TGTGCCAGCAGTTTACTTTCAGGACTGATGAGCAATGAGCAGTTCTTC. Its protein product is CASSLLSGLMSNEQFF.

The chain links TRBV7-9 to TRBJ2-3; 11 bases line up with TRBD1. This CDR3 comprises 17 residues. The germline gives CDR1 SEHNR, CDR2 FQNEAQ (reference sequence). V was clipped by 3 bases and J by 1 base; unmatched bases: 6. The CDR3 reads CASSFTGTGGRTDTQYF. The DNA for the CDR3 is TGTGCCAGCAGCTTTACTGGGACAGGGGGTCGCACAGATACGCAGTATTTT.

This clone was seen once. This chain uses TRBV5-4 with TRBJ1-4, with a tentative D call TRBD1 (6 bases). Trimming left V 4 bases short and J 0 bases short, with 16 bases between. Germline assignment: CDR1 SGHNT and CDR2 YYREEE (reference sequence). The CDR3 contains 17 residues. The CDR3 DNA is TGTGCCAGCAGCCCCGGAACAGGGTTTGCAACTAATGAAAAACTGTTTTTT. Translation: CASSPGTGFATNEKLFF.

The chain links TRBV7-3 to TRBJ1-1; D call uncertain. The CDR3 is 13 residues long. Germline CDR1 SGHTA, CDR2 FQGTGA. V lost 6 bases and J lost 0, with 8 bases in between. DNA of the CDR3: TGTGCCAGCAGGAGGCACATGAACACTGAAGCTTTCTTT. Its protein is CASRRHMNTEAFF.

The DNA of the CDR3 is TGTGCCTGGAGTCGGGGGACTAATGAAAAACTGTTTTTT. Translating it yields CAWSRGTNEKLFF. V gene TRBV30 combines with J gene TRBJ1-4, with a weak D call TRBD1 (5 bases). The CDR3 extends over 13 amino acids. Germline CDR1 is GTSNPN and CDR2 is SVGIG (reference sequence). Deletions cut 2 bases from V and 2 bases from J, with 6 bases between.

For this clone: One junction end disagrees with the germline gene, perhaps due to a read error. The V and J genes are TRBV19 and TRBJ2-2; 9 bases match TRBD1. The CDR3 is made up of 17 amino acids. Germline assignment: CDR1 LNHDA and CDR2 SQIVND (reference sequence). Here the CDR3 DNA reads TGTGCCAGTAGTTACGTCCGGGACAGGGCGAAGACCGGGGAGCTGTTTTTT. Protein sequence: CASSYVRDRAKTGELFF. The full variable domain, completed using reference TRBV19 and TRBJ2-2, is DGGITQSPKYLFRKEGQNVTLSCEQNLNHDAMYWYRQDPGQGLRLIYYSQIVNDFQKGDIAEGYSVSREKKESFPLTVTSAQKNPTAFYLCASSYVRDRAKTGELFFGEGSRLTVL.

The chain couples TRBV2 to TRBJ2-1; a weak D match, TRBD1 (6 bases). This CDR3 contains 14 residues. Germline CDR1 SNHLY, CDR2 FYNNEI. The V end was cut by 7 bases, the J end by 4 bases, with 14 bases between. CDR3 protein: CASISGTYYNEQFF. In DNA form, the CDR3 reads TGTGCCAGCATCTCCGGGACATATTACAATGAGCAGTTCTTC.

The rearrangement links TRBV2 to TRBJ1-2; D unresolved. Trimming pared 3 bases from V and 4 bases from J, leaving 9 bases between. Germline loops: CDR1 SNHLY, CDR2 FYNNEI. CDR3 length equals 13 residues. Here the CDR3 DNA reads TGTGCCAGCAGTGATGGCCCTTTCTATGGCTACACCTTC. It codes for CASSDGPFYGYTF.

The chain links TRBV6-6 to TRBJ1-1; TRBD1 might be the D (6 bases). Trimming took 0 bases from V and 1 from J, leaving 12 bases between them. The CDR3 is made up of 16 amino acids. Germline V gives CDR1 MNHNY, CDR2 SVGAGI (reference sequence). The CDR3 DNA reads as TGTGCCAGCAGTTACTCGGGGACAACAAAGAACACTGAAGCTTTCTTT. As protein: CASSYSGTTKNTEAFF.

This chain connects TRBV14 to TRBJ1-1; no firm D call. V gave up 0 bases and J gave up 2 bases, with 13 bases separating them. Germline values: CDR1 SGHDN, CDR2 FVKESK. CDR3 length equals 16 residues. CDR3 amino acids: CASSQDEGNYNTEAFF. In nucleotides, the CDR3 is TGTGCCAGCAGCCAAGATGAAGGCAACTATAACACTGAAGCTTTCTTT.

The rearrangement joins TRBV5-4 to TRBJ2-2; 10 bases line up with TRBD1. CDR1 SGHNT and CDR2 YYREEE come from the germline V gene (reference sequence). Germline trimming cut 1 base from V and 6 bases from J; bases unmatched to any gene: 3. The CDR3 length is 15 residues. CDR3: CASSLPDRGSGELFF. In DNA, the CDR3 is TGTGCCAGCAGCTTGCCGGACAGGGGGTCCGGGGAGCTGTTTTTT.

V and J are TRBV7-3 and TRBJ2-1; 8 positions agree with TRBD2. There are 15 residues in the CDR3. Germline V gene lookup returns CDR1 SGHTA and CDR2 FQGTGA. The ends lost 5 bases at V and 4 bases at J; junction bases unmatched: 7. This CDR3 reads CASSLSGSAYNEQFF. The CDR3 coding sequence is TGTGCCAGCAGCCTAAGCGGGAGCGCATACAATGAGCAGTTCTTC. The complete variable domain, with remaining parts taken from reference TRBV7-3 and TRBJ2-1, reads GAGVSQTPSNKVTEKGKYVELRCDPISGHTALYWYRQSLGQGPEFLIYFQGTGAADDSGLPNDRFFAVRPEGSVSTLKIQRTERGDSAVYLCASSLSGSAYNEQFFGPGTRLTVL.

This chain's CDR3 is CASTQLARAPSLRYGYTF. The CDR3 DNA is TGTGCCAGCACCCAGTTAGCCAGAGCCCCTTCCCTACGGTATGGCTACACCTTC. V usage is TRBV27 and J usage is TRBJ1-2; D call uncertain. The CDR3 spans 18 residues. Per the germline V gene, CDR1 is MNHEY and CDR2 is SMNVEV (reference sequence). Trimming took 7 bases from V and 5 from J, leaving 29 bases between them.